This T cell receptor beta chain was sequenced during a study of blood T cell repertoires in COVID-19. Whole-study context: The United States, Italy and Spain were the sources of the acute and convalescent COVID-19 samples. The analysed material was cDNA or gDNA that came from T cells, B-cell-depleted T cells, or PBMCs.

V lost 3 bases, J lost 5 bases, and 8 bases lay in between. The germline V gene encodes CDR1 GTSNPN and CDR2 SVGIG (reference sequence). The CDR3 runs to 13 residues. Per the study methods: Estimation of nucleated cell counts was performed using reference gene primer amplification. Sequenced by immunoSEQ multiplex PCR; TCRdb stores in-frame clones only, minus some. The D gene and trimming were derived from the DNA, and the V and J assignments and clone size from that table. The sample holds approximately 150,000 clones, 87% seen once. This chain uses TRBV30 with TRBJ1-6; perhaps TRBD1 as D (5 bases). The sequenced material came from peripheral blood. The receptor's source is a human donor in a cohort sampled during active COVID-19. The CDR3 loop is CAWRTADNSPLHF. The CDR3 DNA is TGTGCCTGGAGGACAGCCGATAATTCACCCCTCCACTTT.